This T cell receptor beta chain is from a study of T-cell reconstitution after alpha-beta-depleted transplantation in children. Overall study results and limits: About two months after transplant, alpha-beta T cells reportedly came from several hundred expanded graft clones. Fresh T-cell production supplied most of the T-cell counts and diversity seen one year after transplant. Some patients' high day-60 TCRbeta diversity was attributed to recipient cells surviving conditioning.

Unique molecular identifiers featured in how the TCRbeta library was prepared. TCRdb independently ran MiXCR on the PCR reads; one entry per CDR3 protein. This sample has 250,000 to 300,000 distinct CDR3 sequences, with roughly 7.8% found just once. The CDR3 extends over 11 amino acids. CDR1 is DFQATT and CDR2 is SNEGSKA in the germline V gene (reference sequence). With 5 bases removed from V and 5 bases from J, the gap between germline ends came to 7 bases. This clonotype turned up a few times. Its matching antigen is unknown. This chain uses TRBV20-1 with TRBJ2-1, with D possibly matching TRBD2 (5 bases). The receptor was derived from a female patient aged 2-9 years who had a stem cell transplant for Fanconi anemia, so the T cells may come from the graft donor. This sample comprised peripheral blood, obtained 360 days after TCRalphabeta/CD19-depleted stem cell transplant. CDR3 protein: CSASGDNEQFF. The CDR3 nucleotides read TGCAGTGCTTCCGGGGACAATGAGCAGTTCTTC.